The clone carrying this T cell receptor beta chain was detected only once. Time point here: baseline, week 1 (first vaccination visit). Treatment in this sample: pre-vaccination baseline after standard-of-care therapy. The donor cohort comprised cases of new WHO grade 3 or 4 IDH1-mutant, ATRX-lost astrocytoma. These data come from a study of a mutant IDH1 vaccine in newly diagnosed glioma. Across the whole study: The treated group averaged about 44 years old and was around 60% male, roughly 40% female.

V gave up 4 bases and J gave up 3 bases, with 15 bases separating them. The germline gives CDR1 KGHSH, CDR2 LQKENI. This CDR3 comprises 15 residues. The assay was immunoSEQ multiplex PCR, and TCRdb's table has in-frame clones only and misses some. The profile covers 90,000 to 100,000 clones, with about 90% appearing a single time and roughly 0.54% taken by the ten largest. The chain combines TRBV18 with TRBJ2-5; D may correspond to TRBD1 or TRBD2 (6 bases each). The specimen comprised PBMCs, sampled from a glioma patient treated with radiotherapy, temozolomide or both. The sequence derives from a woman aged 45-65 years with glioma. CDR3 sequence (DNA): TGTGCCAGCTCACTATCGACTAGGGGGGAAGAGACCCAGTACTTC. Protein: CASSLSTRGEETQYF.